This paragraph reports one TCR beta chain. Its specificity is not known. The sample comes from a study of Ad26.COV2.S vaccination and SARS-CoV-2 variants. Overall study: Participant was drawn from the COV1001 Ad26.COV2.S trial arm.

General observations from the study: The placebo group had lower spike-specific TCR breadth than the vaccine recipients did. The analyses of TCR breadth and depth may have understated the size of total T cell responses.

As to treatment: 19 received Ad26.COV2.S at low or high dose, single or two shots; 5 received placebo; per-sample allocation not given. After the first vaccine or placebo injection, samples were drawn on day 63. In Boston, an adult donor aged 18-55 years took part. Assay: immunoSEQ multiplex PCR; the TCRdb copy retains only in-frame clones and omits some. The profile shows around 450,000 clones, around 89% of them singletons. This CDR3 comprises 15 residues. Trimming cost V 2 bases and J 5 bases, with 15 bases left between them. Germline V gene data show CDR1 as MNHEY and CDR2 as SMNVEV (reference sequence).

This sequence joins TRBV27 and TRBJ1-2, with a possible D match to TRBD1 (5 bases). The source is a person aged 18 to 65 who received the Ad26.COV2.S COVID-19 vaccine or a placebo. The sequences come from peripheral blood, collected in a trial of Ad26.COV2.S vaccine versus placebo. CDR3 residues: CASSLTGEGAYGYTF. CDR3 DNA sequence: TGTGCCAGCAGTTTAACGGGGGAAGGGGCTTATGGCTACACCTTC.